The TCR beta chain under discussion was sequenced for a study of vaccination and CD4 T cells after COVID-19. Study in general: Post-COVID draws followed diagnosis by a median roughly 99 days (range 35 to 161). The stimulating agents, overlapping spike peptides, came from SARS-CoV-2, HCoV-NL63, HCoV-OC43 and HCoV-229E.

CD4+ T cells that had been cultured provided DNA sequenced with the Oncomine TCR Beta short-read assay. In this case, cultured CD4+ T cells provided the extracted genomic DNA. TCRdb passed the PCR reads through MiXCR, listing each CDR3 protein once. The sample has around 8,200 distinct CDR3 sequences; 60% to 75% are singletons. Treatment: 10-day PBMC culture with coronavirus spike peptide pools or control peptides (ViraFEST assay). About this clonotype: Its antigen is not identified.

The germline V gene encodes CDR1 KGHSH and CDR2 LQKENI. Unmatched junction bases numbered 17, after V lost 3 bases and J lost 13 bases. This CDR3 is 15 amino acids long. This sequence originates from a human donor who had recovered from COVID-19. The chain joins TRBV18 to TRBJ1-2; TRBD1 matches 7 bases. The sample consisted of CD4+ T cells from blood, cultured in vitro. The CDR3 coding sequence is TGTGCCAGCTCACCGGTACCGGGACAGCCTTCTTCGGGCACCTTC. Amino acids: CASSPVPGQPSSGTF.